This TCR beta chain was sequenced in a study of blood T cell repertoires in COVID-19. Study-wide background: Spain, Italy and the United States supplied samples that represented acute and convalescent COVID-19.

Trimming took 1 base from V and 0 from J; bases not matched to a gene: 2. CDR3 length equals 15 residues. Germline CDR1 SGHTA, CDR2 FQGNSA. Original processing methods: Quantification of nucleated cells was approximated via reference gene primer amplification. Only in-frame clones appear in the TCRdb table, and some are missing; sequencing was by immunoSEQ multiplex PCR. V and J calls and clone size come straight from that table; D and trimming were deduced from the DNA. This table has about 150,000 clones, more than 70% appearing once. This TCR was recovered from a man in his 60s with acute or convalescent COVID-19. The sample consisted of peripheral blood. The chain employs TRBV7-2 and TRBJ2-7, with 8 nucleotides matching TRBD2. The CDR3 DNA sequence: TGTGCCAGCAGCTTAGGCGGGGGGAGCTCCTACGAGCAGTACTTC. Protein: CASSLGGGSSYEQYF.